This T cell receptor (beta chain) was identified in a study of T cells after yellow fever vaccination. This CDR3 comprises 15 residues. J was trimmed by 4 bases and V by 4 bases; bases with no gene match: 7. From germline, CDR1 is MGHRA and CDR2 YSYEKL. General study results and limits: Weaker overall was a secondary response that nonetheless peaked faster, on day 5 versus 15. Abundant clonotypes (contaminants from the bulk population) could be present in FACS-sorted repertoires. Post-booster repertoires contained most primary-vaccination clones again (almost 97% CD4, approximately 88% CD8).

A universal primer site and UMIs were added as TCR cDNA was made by 5'RACE template switching. Via MiXCR, TCRdb re-called the 5' RACE reads, giving one row per CDR3 protein. The data show about 320,000 distinct CDR3 sequences, around 4.4% seen once. This clonotype was detected many times. Its cognate antigen is unknown. The origin of this receptor is a man in his late teens or twenties who received the YFV17D yellow fever vaccine. Sequencing was performed on PBMCs, taken 15 days after the yellow fever booster vaccination. This chain connects TRBV4-1 to TRBJ2-3; the match to TRBD1 covers 8 bases. The CDR3 DNA is TGCGCCAGCAGCCCAGGACAGGGCGGAGCAGATACGCAGTATTTT. It translates to CASSPGQGGADTQYF.